One and the same sample provided the 18 T cell receptor beta chains below, sequenced in a study of blood T cells in healthy people across ages. A second roughly 6 to 12 cycle PCR used barcoded and J-beta primers. TCRdb fed the 5' RACE reads into MiXCR, producing one record per CDR3 protein. The sample consists of over a million distinct CDR3 sequences, approximately 26% of them appearing once. This same sample was also part of a study on T cells of mothers and their children.

The sample was blood. These receptors all come from a girl aged 2-10 years in good health.

This clonotype was observed a handful of times. The chain carries TRBV6-5 and TRBJ1-4; 7 nucleotides agree with TRBD1. Germline V gene sequence: CDR1 MNHEY, CDR2 SVGAGI. The V and J ends lost 0 bases and 4 bases, in that order; junction bases with no gene match: 11. This CDR3 contains 18 residues. The CDR3 DNA reads as TGTGCCAGCAGTTACTCGATATACAGGGGCATTGGTAATGAAAAACTGTTTTTT. Protein product: CASSYSIYRGIGNEKLFF.

V usage is TRBV7-9 and J usage is TRBJ2-5; TRBD2 might be the D (5 bases). With the DNA end fitting TRBJ2-1 better, the J assignment may be wrong. The CDR3 runs to 16 residues. Germline V lookup: CDR1 SEHNR, CDR2 FQNEAQ (reference sequence). The chain's CDR3 is CASSSPWTISGDEQFF. In DNA form, the CDR3 reads TGTGCCAGCAGCTCTCCTTGGACCATCAGCGGCGATGAGCAGTTCTTC.

There are many counts of this clonotype. At one end, the junction sequence differs from germline, possibly due to a read error. The rearrangement joins TRBV4-2 to TRBJ2-5; TRBD1 is a possible D gene (5 bases). Germline CDR1 and CDR2: LGHNA and YNFKEQ. This CDR3 is 14 amino acids long. Here the CDR3 reads CASSQEGAEETQYF. CDR3 sequence (DNA): TGCGCCAGCAGCCAGGAAGGGGCGGAAGAGACCCAGTACTTC.

The chain combines TRBV7-2 with TRBJ2-7, with 9 bases lining up with TRBD1. Trimming removed 5 bases from V and 5 bases from J; junction bases left unmatched: 13. There are 16 residues in the CDR3. Germline V gene sequence: CDR1 SGHTA, CDR2 FQGNSA. CDR3 nucleotides: TGTGCCAGCAGCATATCGTTTGGACAGGGGACCGACGAGCAGTACTTC. Protein: CASSISFGQGTDEQYF.

There are a few counts of this clonotype. The V and J genes are TRBV9 and TRBJ1-6, with D perhaps matching TRBD1 (5 bases). This CDR3 has 16 amino acids. The germline V gene encodes CDR1 SGDLS and CDR2 YYNGEE. V lost 4 bases to trimming and J lost 0 bases, with 11 bases between them. CDR3 protein: CASSRGETSYNSPLHF. CDR3 DNA sequence: TGTGCCAGCAGCCGGGGGGAGACCTCCTATAATTCACCCCTCCACTTT.

The J gene is TRBJ2-1, the V gene TRBV5-1; possibly TRBD1 or TRBD2 for D (5 bases each). The DNA matches TRBJ2-7 better at its end, which makes the J call doubtful. The germline V gene has CDR1 SGHRS and CDR2 YFSETQ. The CDR3 totals 16 residues. This CDR3 reads CASNTDRSGTSDEQYF. DNA of the CDR3: TGCGCCAGCAATACTGACAGATCCGGGACGTCGGACGAGCAGTACTTC.

The V gene is TRBV20-1, the J gene TRBJ2-7; 8 bases are a match to TRBD2. In germline, CDR1 is DFQATT, CDR2 SNEGSKA (reference sequence). Losses at the gene ends were 6 bases for V and 5 bases for J; bases not matched to a gene: 18. The CDR3 loop spans 16 amino acids. Written as DNA, the CDR3 is TGCAGTGCCACCAGGTCGGGGGGGGCCGTTTTCGACGAGCAGTACTTC. Translating gives CSATRSGGAVFDEQYF.

This chain uses TRBV20-1 with TRBJ2-5, with D tentatively TRBD2 (5 bases). The length of the CDR3 is 15 residues. Between the trimmed V and J ends, which lost 3 bases and 2 bases, there was a span of 16 bases. The germline CDR1 and CDR2 sequences are DFQATT and SNEGSKA (reference sequence). The CDR3 nucleotides read TGCAGTGCTAGTACTCGGACTCCCGCTCAAGAGACCCAGTACTTC. Translating it yields CSASTRTPAQETQYF.

V usage is TRBV20-1 and J usage is TRBJ2-2; D perhaps matches TRBD2 (5 bases). Germline loops: CDR1 DFQATT, CDR2 SNEGSKA (reference sequence). This CDR3 is built from 12 residues. V was pared by 3 bases and J by 6 bases, with 8 bases between. The CDR3 reads CSARREPGELFF. DNA of the CDR3: TGCAGTGCTAGGAGGGAGCCCGGGGAGCTGTTTTTT.

A remark on this clonotype: A read error may produce the germline difference seen at one junction end. The rearrangement links TRBV10-3 to TRBJ1-2; D perhaps matches TRBD1 (6 bases). The CDR3 is 14 amino acids. CDR1 and CDR2 from the germline V gene are ENHRY and SYGVKD. CDR3 residues: CAVSDYREDYGYTF. The CDR3 DNA sequence: TGTGCCGTCAGTGACTACAGGGAAGACTATGGCTACACCTTC.

The rearrangement joins TRBV5-4 to TRBJ2-1; TRBD2 matches at 11 bases. The DNA end lines up better with TRBJ2-7; the J call may be wrong. The CDR3 contains 14 residues. The V gene's germline CDR1 is SGHNT and CDR2 YYREEE (reference sequence). DNA for the CDR3: TGTGCCAGCAGCCCGGGACTAGCGGAATACGAGCAGTACTTC. Encoded protein: CASSPGLAEYEQYF.

Details on this clonotype: The germline gene is not matched at one end of the junction; a read error may be the cause. The chain is built from TRBV6-2 or TRBV6-3 and TRBJ1-1; D unclear. This CDR3 has 15 residues. CDR1 and CDR2 from the germline V gene are MNHEY and SVGEGT. In DNA, the CDR3 is TGCGCCAGCACCCTAGGAGGTATTGGGGACACTGAAGCTTTCTTT. Its protein product is CASTLGGIGDTEAFF.

CDR3 sequence reads: CASSQALAGNWEQYF. The CDR3 DNA reads as TGTGCCAGCAGCCAGGCACTAGCGGGAAACTGGGAGCAGTACTTC. This sequence joins TRBV3-1 and TRBJ2-7, with 10 bases matching TRBD2. CDR3 length: 15 residues. CDR1 is LGHDT, CDR2 YNNKEL, per germline (reference sequence). Trimming cost V 3 bases and J 7 bases; bases outside gene matches: 9.

The sample holds many counts of this clonotype. The rearrangement uses TRBV10-2 and TRBJ2-7; no clear D. The CDR3 is made up of 13 amino acids. Germline V gene sequence: CDR1 WSHSY, CDR2 SAAADI. V lost 9 bases and J lost 4, with 16 bases in between. CDR3 sequence: CASADGFGYEQYF. The CDR3 DNA follows: TGCGCCAGTGCGGACGGTTTCGGGTACGAGCAGTACTTC.

This clonotype was counted only a few times. The chain joins TRBV28 to TRBJ2-5, with TRBD2 identical over 13 bases. Gene TRBJ2-7 matches the end of the DNA better, so the J call may be wrong. The CDR3 covers 18 residues. Germline lookup yields CDR1 MDHEN and CDR2 SYDVKM. This CDR3 reads CASSSSGLAGVISYEQYF. The CDR3 DNA sequence: TGTGCCAGCAGCTCATCTGGACTAGCGGGAGTTATCTCCTACGAGCAGTACTTC.

This clonotype was picked up a small number of times. The rearrangement joins TRBV7-2 to TRBJ1-5, with D perhaps matching TRBD1 (6 bases). V shed 7 bases and J shed 0 bases, with 13 bases lying between them. CDR1 and CDR2 from the germline V gene are SGHTA and FQGNSA. CDR3 length: 15 amino acids. CDR3 sequence reads: CASTGGQISNQPQHF. CDR3 nucleotides: TGTGCCAGCACCGGAGGACAGATTAGCAATCAGCCCCAGCATTTT.

This clonotype has more than one count but fewer than ten. The chain is built from TRBV4-1 and TRBJ2-7; 7 nucleotides line up with TRBD2. CDR1 is MGHRA and CDR2 is YSYEKL in the germline V gene. The CDR3 loop spans 15 amino acids. The V gene end was trimmed by 1 base and the J gene end by 0 bases; junction bases not matched to a gene: 3. The CDR3 coding sequence is TGCGCCAGCAGCCAAGTAGGACTAGACTCCTACGAGCAGTACTTC. It encodes CASSQVGLDSYEQYF.

The chain has TRBV29-1 and TRBJ1-2, with 9 positions matching TRBD1. Germline lookup yields CDR1 SQVTM and CDR2 ANQGSEA. V shed 7 bases, J shed 4 bases, and the junction held 7 bases outside the gene matches. This CDR3 spans 13 amino acids. The CDR3 reads CSAGTGLLYGYTF. CDR3 sequence (DNA): TGCAGCGCCGGGACAGGGCTCCTCTATGGCTACACCTTC.